Below, 26 T cell receptor beta chains from the same sample are listed, as sequenced in a study of shared clonotypes between healthy human individuals. Assay used: immunoSEQ multiplex PCR; TCRdb lists only in-frame clones, some missing. The sample carries 490,000 or so clones, roughly 85% recorded once. Sequencing was performed on PBMCs. Receptors originate from a middle-aged woman in good health. Some clones in this sample may be carry-over from other donors' samples.

The genes are TRBV27 and TRBJ2-1, with 7 nucleotides matching TRBD2. Germline V CDR1 and CDR2: MNHEY, SMNVEV (reference sequence). After removal of 5 bases from V and 6 bases from J, the junction contained 4 bases not matched to a gene. The CDR3 runs 13 residues. The CDR3 spells CASSTGGSNEQFF. The DNA of the CDR3 is TGTGCCAGCAGTACCGGGGGGTCCAATGAGCAGTTCTTC.

V gene TRBV7-3 combines with J gene TRBJ2-3; tentatively, D is TRBD1 or TRBD2 (5 bases each). This CDR3 region has 16 residues. V was shortened by 1 base and J by 1 base, with 12 bases between the two germline ends. CDR1 and CDR2 (germline): SGHTA, FQGTGA. This CDR3 is CASSLNRDGGTDTQYF. Written as DNA, the CDR3 is TGTGCCAGCAGCTTAAATCGGGACGGGGGCACAGATACGCAGTATTTT. The full variable domain, in which reference TRBV7-3 and TRBJ2-3 provide the parts outside the CDR3, is GAGVSQTPSNKVTEKGKYVELRCDPISGHTALYWYRQSLGQGPEFLIYFQGTGAADDSGLPNDRFFAVRPEGSVSTLKIQRTERGDSAVYLCASSLNRDGGTDTQYFGPGTRLTVL.

The chain is built from TRBV7-9 and TRBJ2-5; the D gene is possibly TRBD1 (5 bases). This CDR3 comprises 14 residues. Germline CDR1 SEHNR, CDR2 FQNEAQ (reference sequence). The V and J ends lost 4 bases and 0 bases respectively, with 9 bases between them. In DNA form, the CDR3 reads TGTGCCAGCAGCTACAGACAGAACCAAGAGACCCAGTACTTC. Translated, it gives CASSYRQNQETQYF.

The genes are TRBV6-5 and TRBJ1-1; D not resolved. The CDR3 has 12 residues. V was trimmed by 4 bases and J by 7 bases, leaving 10 bases between them. CDR1 MNHEY and CDR2 SVGAGI come from the germline V gene. CDR3 sequence (DNA): TGTGCCAGCAGTTCGCAAGATCGTGAAGCTTTCTTT. Translation: CASSSQDREAFF.

On this clone itself: A far larger clone is one base from this, pointing to a likely read error. Lacking the conserved final phenylalanine or tryptophan, this CDR3 likely reflects a read error. The chain carries TRBV28 and TRBJ1-1, with 8 bases that match TRBD1. CDR3 length: 15 amino acids. The V gene's germline CDR1 is MDHEN and CDR2 SYDVKM. V gave up 4 bases and J gave up 2 bases; unmatched junction bases: 6. For the CDR3, the DNA is TGTGCCAGCAGTTCCCTGACAGGGGACAACACTGAAGCTTTCTTG. This sequence encodes CASSSLTGDNTEAFL.

This clone was seen at least ten times. The chain links TRBV7-2 to TRBJ1-4; D not resolved. Germline CDR1 is SGHTA and CDR2 is FQGNSA. Trimming pared 5 bases from V and 8 bases from J, leaving 12 bases between. The CDR3 is 13 residues long. CDR3 nucleotide sequence: TGTGCCAGCAGCCCCGCGGCAGTCGAAAAACTGTTTTTT. This translates into CASSPAAVEKLFF.

This chain joins TRBV28 and TRBJ2-1; a weak D match, TRBD2 (6 bases). Trimming pared 6 bases from V and 4 bases from J, leaving 13 bases between. The germline V gene encodes CDR1 MDHEN and CDR2 SYDVKM. CDR3 length equals 14 residues. This chain's CDR3 is CASSPPGDYNEQFF. The CDR3 nucleotides read TGTGCCAGCAGCCCCCCGGGGGATTACAATGAGCAGTTCTTC. The variable domain in full, with the rest retrieved from reference TRBV28 and TRBJ2-1, is DVKVTQSSRYLVKRTGEKVFLECVQDMDHENMFWYRQDPGLGLRLIYFSYDVKMKEKGDIPEGYSVSREKKERFSLILESASTNQTSMYLCASSPPGDYNEQFFGPGTRLTVL.

The chain uses TRBV25-1 and TRBJ2-7; 11 bases fit TRBD2. The V segment lost 3 bases and the J segment 0 bases; nucleotides outside the gene matches: 4. From germline, CDR1 is MGHDK and CDR2 SYGVNS. This CDR3 contains 16 residues. The CDR3 reads CASSELLAGDSYEQYF. The DNA of the CDR3 is TGTGCCAGCAGTGAGTTACTAGCGGGAGACTCCTACGAGCAGTACTTC.

The chain links TRBV5-4 to TRBJ2-3; TRBD2 matches at 11 bases. The CDR3 totals 16 residues. Germline CDR1 SGHNT, CDR2 YYREEE (reference sequence). Trimming cost V 2 bases and J 2 bases; bases outside gene matches: 4. The CDR3 nucleotides read TGTGCCAGCAGCTTCCGACTAGCGGGAAACACAGATACGCAGTATTTT. Translating it yields CASSFRLAGNTDTQYF.

The rearrangement uses TRBV5-1 and TRBJ2-7, with a possible D match to TRBD1 (6 bases). Trimming cost V 5 bases and J 3 bases, with 12 bases left between them. Germline CDR1 SGHRS, CDR2 YFSETQ. The CDR3 is 13 amino acids. Here the CDR3 reads CASRAGVGYEQYF. In DNA, the CDR3 is TGCGCCAGCAGGGCAGGGGTGGGCTACGAGCAGTACTTC.

The V call is TRBV9, the J call TRBJ2-6; D is uncertain. Trimming removed 1 base from V and 0 bases from J, with 8 bases in between. The length of the CDR3 is 16 residues. Germline CDR1 reads SGDLS; CDR2 reads YYNGEE. The CDR3: CASSVSVTSGANVLTF. As DNA, the CDR3 is TGTGCCAGCAGCGTATCGGTGACCTCTGGGGCCAACGTCCTGACTTTC.

The chain couples TRBV18 to TRBJ2-6; TRBD1 is a possible D gene (6 bases). Trimming removed 3 bases at V and 9 bases at J, with 21 bases between. The CDR3 spans 17 residues. Germline assignment: CDR1 KGHSH and CDR2 LQKENI. CDR3 DNA sequence: TGTGCCAGCTCACCTCAAACAGGGAATTCTTGGGGCAACGTCCTGACTTTC. Amino acid sequence: CASSPQTGNSWGNVLTF.

The V and J genes are TRBV5-6 and TRBJ2-5; the D is unclear. TRBJ2-7 explains the end of the DNA better; the J call may be wrong. Germline-derived CDR1 and CDR2 are SGHDT and YYEEEE. The CDR3 runs 13 residues. The CDR3 sequence is CASSLVDAYEQYF. The DNA of the CDR3 is TGTGCCAGCAGCTTGGTGGACGCGTACGAGCAGTACTTC.

This clone has a count of ten or more. This rearrangement joins TRBV5-1 to TRBJ2-1; 11 bases are a match to TRBD1. This CDR3 has 17 residues. Germline loops: CDR1 SGHRS, CDR2 YFSETQ. Trimming at V came to 0 bases and at J to 9 bases, leaving 11 bases not matched to a gene. CDR3 amino acids: CASSLVFGTGGQAEQFF. The CDR3, as DNA: TGCGCCAGCAGCTTGGTGTTTGGGACAGGGGGTCAGGCTGAGCAGTTCTTC.

This rearrangement joins TRBV14 to TRBJ2-3, with 13 nucleotides matching TRBD2. CDR1 is SGHDN and CDR2 is FVKESK in the germline V gene. The CDR3 contains 14 residues. V lost 6 bases, J lost 7 bases, and 4 bases stayed unmatched. The chain's CDR3 is CASSRTSGSYTQYF. CDR3 in DNA: TGTGCCAGCAGTCGGACTAGCGGGAGTTATACGCAGTATTTT.

This chain links TRBV2 with TRBJ2-7, with 7 bases fitting TRBD1. The CDR3 is 13 residues long. Looked up from germline, CDR1 is SNHLY and CDR2 is FYNNEI. With V trimmed by 7 bases and J by 3 bases, 6 bases remained unmatched. DNA for the CDR3: TGTGCCAGCATCGGGGACAGCGTCTACGAGCAGTACTTC. The encoded protein is CASIGDSVYEQYF.

V and J are TRBV7-7 and TRBJ2-6, with 7 bases aligning to TRBD1. The CDR3 consists of 15 residues. The germline V gene has CDR1 SSHAT and CDR2 FNYEAQ (reference sequence). Losses at the gene ends were 5 bases for V and 4 bases for J; bases not matched to a gene: 5. CDR3 in DNA: TGTGCCAGCAGCCCGACAGGGACAGGGGCCAACGTCCTGACTTTC. Amino acid sequence: CASSPTGTGANVLTF.

This rearrangement joins TRBV5-6 to TRBJ2-2; D could derive from TRBD1 or TRBD2 (5 bases each). This CDR3 comprises 14 residues. Trimming took 5 bases from V and 1 from J, leaving 9 bases between them. The germline V gene has CDR1 SGHDT and CDR2 YYEEEE. The CDR3 DNA reads TGTGCCAGCAGGAAGAGGGGGAACACCGGGGAGCTGTTTTTT. Translated, it gives CASRKRGNTGELFF.

Written as DNA, the CDR3 is TGCGCCAGCAGCTTGGGCGGGAGGGCGTGGGAGCAGTACTTC. Its translation is CASSLGGRAWEQYF. This chain uses TRBV5-1 with TRBJ2-7; 9 nucleotides line up with TRBD2. The length of the CDR3 is 14 residues. Per germline, CDR1 SGHRS and CDR2 YFSETQ. Trimming at V came to 0 bases and at J to 7 bases, leaving 5 bases not matched to a gene.

The V and J genes are TRBV2 and TRBJ2-7, with D uncertain. V was cut by 6 bases and J by 3 bases, with 6 bases left in between. Germline V CDR1 and CDR2: SNHLY, FYNNEI. There are 11 residues in the CDR3. The CDR3: CASRNNYEQYF. CDR3 coding DNA: TGTGCCAGCAGAAACAACTACGAGCAGTACTTC.

V is TRBV7-7 and J is TRBJ1-3; D remains unclear. Germline-derived CDR1 and CDR2 are SSHAT and FNYEAQ (reference sequence). The CDR3 has 18 amino acids. Trimming pared 4 bases from V and 2 bases from J, leaving 21 bases between. CDR3 residues: CASSSNSGGITPGNTIYF. CDR3 nucleotides: TGTGCCAGCAGCTCTAACTCCGGCGGGATCACCCCTGGAAACACCATATATTTT.

The V gene is TRBV7-9, the J gene TRBJ1-2, with TRBD1 as a possible D gene (6 bases). The CDR3 has 13 residues. Trimming shortened V by 2 bases and J by 6 bases, and 10 bases separated the two germline ends. Germline V gene lookup returns CDR1 SEHNR and CDR2 FQNEAQ (reference sequence). CDR3 loop: CASSLNAGDGYTF. CDR3 in DNA: TGTGCCAGCAGCTTAAATGCAGGGGATGGCTACACCTTC.

The chain recombines TRBV27 with TRBJ1-2, with D unresolved. Germline V gene sequence: CDR1 MNHEY, CDR2 SMNVEV (reference sequence). The CDR3 runs to 10 residues. V lost 8 bases and J lost 7, with 8 bases in between. The CDR3 region is CASRNSGYTF. The CDR3 DNA is TGTGCCAGCCGAAACAGTGGCTACACCTTC.

This chain uses TRBV5-1 with TRBJ2-1; D unclear. Trimming took 0 bases from V and 9 from J, leaving 16 bases between them. The CDR3 extends over 15 amino acids. Germline CDR1 SGHRS, CDR2 YFSETQ. The CDR3 nucleotides read TGCGCCAGCAGCTTGGGGCCCGACATAAGATTTGAGCAGTTCTTC. It specifies CASSLGPDIRFEQFF. Full variable domain (outside the CDR3, taken from reference TRBV5-1 and TRBJ2-1): KAGVTQTPRYLIKTRGQQVTLSCSPISGHRSVSWYQQTPGQGLQFLFEYFSETQRNKGNFPGRFSGRQFSNSRSEMNVSTLELGDSALYLCASSLGPDIRFEQFFGPGTRLTVL.

In this sample, this clone turned up once. The chain has TRBV5-1 and TRBJ2-3; 9 bases are a match to TRBD1. The CDR3 sequence is 15 residues long. V trimming: 4 bases; J trimming: 2 bases; junction bases outside the gene matches: 5. Germline CDR1 and CDR2: SGHRS and YFSETQ. The CDR3, as DNA: TGCGCCAGCAGCGGAACAGGGGGCAACACAGATACGCAGTATTTT. Translation: CASSGTGGNTDTQYF.

V usage is TRBV4-2 and J usage is TRBJ2-2; D gene uncertain. Germline CDR1 LGHNA, CDR2 YNFKEQ. V was pared by 3 bases and J by 0 bases, with 8 bases between. The CDR3 totals 15 residues. CDR3 coding DNA: TGTGCCAGCAGCCAGGTCAGCGCGAACACCGGGGAGCTGTTTTTT. Residues: CASSQVSANTGELFF.